This TCR beta chain was profiled in a study of T cells in Graves' hyperthyroidism and ophthalmopathy. The study's findings and limits: Most expanded thyroid clonotypes above 0.001 also appeared in blood. A 13 V-J model separated ophthalmopathy from stable hyperthyroidism.

Authors of the study amplified TCR beta CDR3 regions from RNA transcripts. First-round RT-PCR targeting the TCR CDR3 was performed with the HTBI primer set. TCRdb redid the calling of the multiplex PCR reads with MiXCR, one entry per CDR3 protein. The sample yields 460,000 or so distinct CDR3 sequences, 13% to 15% seen once. CDR3 length: 13 residues. Trimming pared 9 bases from V and 9 bases from J, leaving 18 bases between. Regarding this clonotype: Its antigen is unidentified.

Fresh peripheral blood, about 10 ml of it, supplied the PBMCs. The sequence came from a woman aged 18-29 years with Graves' hyperthyroidism. Sequenced material: blood. The V and J genes are TRBV12-3 or TRBV12-4 and TRBJ2-1, with D possibly being TRBD2 (5 bases). CDR3 sequence: CARRRVGDTEQFF. CDR3 sequence (DNA): TGTGCCAGAAGACGGGTCGGGGATACTGAGCAGTTCTTC.